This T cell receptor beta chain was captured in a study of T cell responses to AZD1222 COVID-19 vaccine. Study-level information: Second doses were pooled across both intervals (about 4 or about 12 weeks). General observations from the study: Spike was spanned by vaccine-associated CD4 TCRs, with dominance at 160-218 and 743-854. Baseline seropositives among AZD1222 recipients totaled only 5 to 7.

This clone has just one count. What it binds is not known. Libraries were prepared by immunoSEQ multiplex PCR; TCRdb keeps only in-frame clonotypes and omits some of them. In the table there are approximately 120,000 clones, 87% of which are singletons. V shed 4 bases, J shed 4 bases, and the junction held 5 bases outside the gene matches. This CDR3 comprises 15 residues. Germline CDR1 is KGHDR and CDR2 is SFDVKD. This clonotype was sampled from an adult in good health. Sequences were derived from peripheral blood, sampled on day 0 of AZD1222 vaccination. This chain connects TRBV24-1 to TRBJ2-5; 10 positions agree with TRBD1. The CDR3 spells CATSEFDRGRETQYF. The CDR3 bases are TGTGCCACCAGTGAATTCGACAGGGGGCGAGAGACCCAGTACTTC.